The rows below give T cell receptor beta chains drawn from one sample of a study of shared clonotypes between healthy human individuals. Profiled with immunoSEQ multiplex PCR; TCRdb holds only in-frame clones, not every one. The data show around 700,000 clones, 73% seen once. Sequencing used memory CD4+ T cells sorted from blood. The receptors originated from a woman aged 30 to 39 in good health. Both conserved end residues are part of each CDR3. D genes are given only for firm matches. The listing skips clone size in some rows; elsewhere it reads once, few, many or a size class.

d_call,v_call,j_call,clone_size,cdr3_aa,cdr3_nt
-,TRBV4-2,TRBJ1-4,-,CASSQDEATNEKLFF,TGTGCCAGCAGCCAAGATGAGGCAACTAATGAAAAACTGTTTTTT
-,TRBV7-6,TRBJ1-3,once,CASSSTGHPTGNTIYF,TGTGCCAGCAGCTCGACGGGGCATCCCACTGGAAACACCATATATTTT
TRBD1,TRBV19,TRBJ1-5,-,CASSIVTGGLSNQPQHF,TGTGCCAGTAGTATTGTGACAGGGGGACTCAGCAATCAGCCCCAGCATTTT
-,TRBV10-2,TRBJ1-1,-,CASSDGRAAFF,TGCGCCAGCAGTGACGGCAGGGCCGCTTTCTTT
-,TRBV4-2,TRBJ1-5,few,CASSPNLGGGSDQPQHF,TGTGCCAGCAGCCCGAACCTTGGCGGGGGCTCTGATCAGCCCCAGCATTTT
-,TRBV29-1,TRBJ2-3,-,CSVAGPGTDTQYF,TGCAGCGTTGCTGGACCTGGAACAGATACGCAGTATTTT
-,TRBV27,TRBJ2-2,-,CASSREFGELFF,TGTGCCAGCAGTCGGGAGTTCGGGGAGCTGTTTTTT
TRBD1,TRBV4-2,TRBJ1-2,-,CASSQEGQFNYGYTF,TGTGCCAGCAGCCAAGAGGGACAGTTTAACTATGGCTACACCTTC
TRBD2,TRBV7-9,TRBJ2-5,-,CASSFDLAGQETQYF,TGTGCCAGCAGCTTTGACCTAGCGGGACAAGAGACCCAGTACTTC
TRBD1,TRBV29-1,TRBJ2-2,-,CSAMGQGHGELFF,TGCAGCGCCATGGGACAGGGCCACGGGGAGCTGTTTTTT
-,TRBV11-2,TRBJ1-1,-,CASSPTMMNTEAFF,TGTGCCAGCAGCCCAACAATGATGAACACTGAAGCTTTCTTT
-,TRBV15,TRBJ2-3,few,CATSSGTAPDTQYF,TGTGCCACCAGCAGTGGTACAGCCCCGGATACGCAGTATTTT
-,TRBV28,TRBJ1-5,-,CASMDTWEPQHF,TGTGCCAGCATGGATACGTGGGAGCCCCAGCATTTT
TRBD1,TRBV19,TRBJ1-2,-,CASSSSSGQGQKYGYTF,TGTGCCAGTAGTTCCTCCTCCGGACAGGGTCAGAAGTATGGCTACACCTTC
-,TRBV5-1,TRBJ1-1,-,CASSFGGGLTEAFF,TGCGCCAGCAGCTTCGGGGGCGGTTTGACTGAAGCTTTCTTT
TRBD1,TRBV6-4,TRBJ1-4,-,CASRAGGEKLFF,TGTGCCAGCAGGGCAGGGGGTGAAAAACTGTTTTTT
-,TRBV7-3,TRBJ2-3,-,CASGMGHSTDTQYF,TGTGCCAGCGGAATGGGACACAGCACAGATACGCAGTATTTT
-,TRBV6-6,TRBJ2-6,-,CASSYGQSGANVLTF,TGTGCCAGCAGTTACGGACAGTCTGGGGCCAACGTCCTGACTTTC
-,TRBV6-6,TRBJ2-1,-,CASSPSWSSYNEQFF,TGTGCCAGCAGTCCTAGCTGGAGCTCCTACAATGAGCAGTTCTTC
-,TRBV28,TRBJ1-4,-,CASVGGSEEKLFF,TGTGCCAGCGTCGGGGGGTCTGAGGAAAAACTGTTTTTT
-,TRBV5-1,TRBJ1-4,few,CASSRRGDGDEKLFF,TGCGCCAGCAGCCGACGAGGGGACGGTGATGAAAAACTGTTTTTT
TRBD2,TRBV19,TRBJ2-1,-,CASSPGLAVNEQFF,TGTGCCAGTAGTCCGGGACTAGCGGTCAATGAGCAGTTCTTC
-,TRBV28,TRBJ1-1,once,CASSSYRRGIMNTEAFF,TGTGCCAGCAGTTCCTACAGGAGGGGGATTATGAACACTGAAGCTTTCTTT
-,TRBV30,TRBJ2-7,-,CAWSVLEGRDEQYF,TGTGCCTGGAGTGTCTTAGAGGGTCGCGACGAGCAGTACTTC
-,TRBV7-6,TRBJ2-2,-,CASSPLGGRTGELFF,TGTGCCAGCAGCCCATTGGGGGGGCGCACCGGGGAGCTGTTTTTT
-,TRBV6-5,TRBJ1-1,-,CASSYSATARDTEAFF,TGTGCCAGCAGTTACTCAGCGACAGCCCGGGACACTGAAGCTTTCTTT
-,TRBV7-9,TRBJ1-1,-,CASSRFAGNTEAFF,TGTGCCAGCAGCCGGTTCGCTGGGAACACTGAAGCTTTCTTT
-,TRBV2,TRBJ2-7,few,CASSGTAGYEQYF,TGTGCCAGCAGTGGGACAGCTGGATACGAGCAGTACTTC
-,TRBV28,TRBJ1-1,few,CASTSRTTEAFF,TGTGCCAGCACTTCAAGGACCACTGAAGCTTTCTTT
TRBD2,TRBV30,TRBJ2-2,-,CALAGGPGNTGELFF,TGTGCGCTAGCGGGAGGGCCTGGGAACACCGGGGAGCTGTTTTTT
TRBD2,TRBV28,TRBJ2-7,-,CASSSGLAGIHEQYF,TGTGCCAGCAGTTCGGGACTAGCGGGAATTCACGAGCAGTACTTC
TRBD1,TRBV7-9,TRBJ1-2,-,CASRGTGSYGYTF,TGTGCCAGCAGAGGGACAGGGAGCTATGGCTACACCTTC
-,TRBV5-1,TRBJ1-4,-,CASSLGTTATNEKLFF,TGCGCCAGCAGCTTGGGTACAACCGCAACTAATGAAAAACTGTTTTTT
-,TRBV5-1,TRBJ2-2,-,CASSFTGTEGGELFF,TGCGCCAGCAGCTTTACCGGGACCGAGGGCGGGGAGCTGTTTTTT
-,TRBV29-1,TRBJ2-7,-,CSARTARYEQYF,TGCAGCGCACGGACAGCCCGCTACGAGCAGTACTTC
-,TRBV29-1,TRBJ1-2,-,CSAGDERGYTF,TGCAGCGCAGGGGATGAGCGAGGCTACACCTTC
-,TRBV27,TRBJ2-6,-,CASSLYEGTSGANVLTF,TGTGCCAGCAGTTTGTATGAGGGTACCTCTGGGGCCAACGTCCTGACTTTC
TRBD1,TRBV10-1,TRBJ2-1,-,CASSGGQGGIEQFF,TGCGCCAGCAGTGGGGGACAGGGGGGGATTGAGCAGTTCTTC
TRBD1,TRBV7-8,TRBJ1-2,few,CASSFSPGQGYTF,TGTGCCAGCAGCTTTAGCCCGGGACAGGGCTACACCTTC
-,TRBV7-2,TRBJ1-2,-,CASSLAGDGYTF,TGTGCCAGCAGCTTAGCAGGGGATGGCTACACCTTC
-,TRBV5-1,TRBJ1-1,-,CASSLATEHTEAFF,TGCGCCAGCAGCTTGGCAACAGAACACACTGAAGCTTTCTTT
-,TRBV5-1,TRBJ1-1,-,CASSFFGEHTEAFF,TGCGCCAGCAGCTTTTTCGGGGAGCACACTGAAGCTTTCTTT
-,TRBV23-1,TRBJ2-3,once,CASTPGSTDTQYF,TGCGCCAGCACGCCGGGATCCACAGATACGCAGTATTTT
TRBD1,TRBV18,TRBJ2-3,-,CASSPLGQGDTQYF,TGTGCCAGCTCACCACTGGGACAGGGAGATACGCAGTATTTT
TRBD2,TRBV19,TRBJ2-1,few,CASSSTSGAHNEQFF,TGTGCCAGTAGTTCGACTAGCGGGGCTCACAATGAGCAGTTCTTC
-,TRBV5-6,TRBJ2-7,once,CASSLALGPIYEQYF,TGTGCCAGCAGCTTGGCTCTGGGGCCCATCTACGAGCAGTACTTC
-,TRBV2,TRBJ2-5,-,CASSQPVRRETQYF,TGTGCCAGCAGTCAACCCGTAAGGAGGGAGACCCAGTACTTC
-,TRBV5-8,TRBJ2-1,-,CASSPRTAALGEQFF,TGTGCCAGCAGCCCCAGGACTGCCGCCTTAGGGGAGCAGTTCTTC
-,TRBV6-6,TRBJ2-7,few,CASRSPGPDGYEQYF,TGTGCCAGCAGATCACCGGGACCTGATGGTTACGAGCAGTACTTC